One and the same sample provided the 9 T cell receptor beta chains below, sequenced in a study of cytomegalovirus exposure and HLA in healthy donors. Vbeta (60) and Jbeta (13) primers were used in the PCR. Generated by immunoSEQ multiplex PCR, the TCRdb table keeps only in-frame clones and is missing some. The sample lists around 110,000 clones; less than 80% were seen once. Sequences were obtained from PBMCs. The receptors shown here come from a woman aged 40-49 years in good health and CMV-seropositive.

This clone was recorded a few times. The chain uses TRBV6-6 and TRBJ1-4; 7 nucleotides agree with TRBD1. Germline CDR1 is MNHNY and CDR2 is SVGAGI (reference sequence). The CDR3 consists of 16 residues. Trimming removed 0 bases from V and 1 base from J; junction bases left unmatched: 2. The DNA of the CDR3 is TGTGCCAGCAGTTACTCCCCAGGGGGAACTAATGAAAAACTGTTTTTT. Its protein is CASSYSPGGTNEKLFF.

CDR3 nucleotides: TGTGCCAGCAGCTTAGACGGGAGGGCCGGCTACGAGCAGTACTTC. It is translated as CASSLDGRAGYEQYF. This sequence joins TRBV11-2 and TRBJ2-5; 8 bases are a match to TRBD2. With the DNA end fitting TRBJ2-7 better, the J assignment may be wrong. CDR3 length equals 15 residues. Germline V gives CDR1 SGHAT, CDR2 FQNNGV.

The V and J genes are TRBV11-3 and TRBJ2-1; D may be TRBD1 (5 bases). CDR1 is SGHNT and CDR2 is YENEEA in the germline V gene. This CDR3 is built from 15 residues. Trimming removed 2 bases from V and 0 bases from J, with 8 bases in between. This CDR3 is CASSLHRSSYNEQFF. DNA for the CDR3: TGTGCCAGCAGCTTACACAGGAGCTCCTACAATGAGCAGTTCTTC.

V usage is TRBV29-1 and J usage is TRBJ1-1, with D unclear. Trimming stripped 5 bases from V and 6 bases from J, with 13 bases between. CDR3 length equals 12 residues. Germline lookup yields CDR1 SQVTM and CDR2 ANQGSEA. The CDR3: CSVYRGGSEAFF. The CDR3 DNA reads as TGCAGCGTTTACCGAGGAGGTTCTGAAGCTTTCTTT.

The genes are TRBV2 and TRBJ2-5; D gene uncertain. The V gene's germline CDR1 is SNHLY and CDR2 FYNNEI. The CDR3 length is 12 residues. V was shortened by 2 bases and J by 5 bases, with 6 bases between the two germline ends. The DNA of the CDR3 is TGTGCCAGCAGTGAATACTGGGAGACCCAGTACTTC. This sequence encodes CASSEYWETQYF.

The chain carries TRBV5-4 and TRBJ1-1; 7 bases map to TRBD1. The CDR3 sequence is 15 residues long. Germline CDR1 SGHNT, CDR2 YYREEE (reference sequence). Germline trimming cut 0 bases from V and 7 bases from J; bases unmatched to any gene: 9. CDR3 DNA: TGTGCCAGCAGCTTGGGACAGGGATCGAGTAATGAAGCTTTCTTT. Translated, it gives CASSLGQGSSNEAFF.

The chain couples TRBV4-3 to TRBJ2-3; D is unclear. CDR1 and CDR2 (germline): LGHNA, YSLEER. Trimming pared 1 base from V and 6 bases from J, leaving 8 bases between. The CDR3 totals 13 residues. CDR3 protein: CASSQGPGDTQYF. In DNA form, the CDR3 reads TGCGCCAGCAGCCAAGGCCCCGGGGATACGCAGTATTTT.

The CDR3 sequence is CATSRRQGVYSNQPQHF. The CDR3 region has the DNA TGTGCCACCAGCAGAAGACAGGGGGTTTATAGCAATCAGCCCCAGCATTTT. The chain employs TRBV15 and TRBJ1-5, with TRBD1 identical over 9 bases. Per the germline V gene, CDR1 is LNHNV and CDR2 is YYDKDF (reference sequence). The CDR3 covers 17 residues. Trimming removed 2 bases from V and 0 bases from J; junction bases left unmatched: 5.

V gene TRBV5-4 combines with J gene TRBJ2-1; D is perhaps TRBD2 (6 bases). CDR3 length: 14 amino acids. CDR1 is SGHNT and CDR2 is YYREEE in the germline V gene (reference sequence). Between the trimmed V and J ends, which lost 5 bases and 4 bases, there was a span of 13 bases. CDR3 residues: CASRRRELYNEQFF. The CDR3 DNA follows: TGTGCCAGCAGGCGCCGGGAGTTATACAATGAGCAGTTCTTC.